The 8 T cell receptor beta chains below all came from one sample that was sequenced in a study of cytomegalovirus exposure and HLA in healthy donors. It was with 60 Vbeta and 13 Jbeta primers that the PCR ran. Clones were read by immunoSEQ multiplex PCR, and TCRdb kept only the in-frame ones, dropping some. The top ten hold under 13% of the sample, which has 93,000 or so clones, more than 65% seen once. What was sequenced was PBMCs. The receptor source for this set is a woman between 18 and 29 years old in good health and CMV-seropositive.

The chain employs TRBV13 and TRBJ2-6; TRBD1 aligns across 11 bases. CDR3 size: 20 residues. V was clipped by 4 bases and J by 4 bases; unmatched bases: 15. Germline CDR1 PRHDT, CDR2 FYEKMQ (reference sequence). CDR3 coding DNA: TGTGCCAGCAGCTCAAGGGTGGGGGACAGGGGGGGCGTAGGGGCCAACGTCCTGACTTTC. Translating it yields CASSSRVGDRGGVGANVLTF.

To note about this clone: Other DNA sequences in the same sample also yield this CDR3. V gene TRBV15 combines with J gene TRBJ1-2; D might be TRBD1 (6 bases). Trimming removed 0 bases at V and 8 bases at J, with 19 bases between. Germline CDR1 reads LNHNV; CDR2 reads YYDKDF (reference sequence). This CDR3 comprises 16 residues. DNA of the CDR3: TGTGCCACCAGCAGAGATATCCAGGGGACCGAAAAGGGCTACACCTTC. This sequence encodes CATSRDIQGTEKGYTF.

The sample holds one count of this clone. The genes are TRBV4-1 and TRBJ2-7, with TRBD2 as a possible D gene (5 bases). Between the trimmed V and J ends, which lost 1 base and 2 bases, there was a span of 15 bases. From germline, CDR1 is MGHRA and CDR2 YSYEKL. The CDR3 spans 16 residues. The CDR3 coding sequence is TGCGCCAGCAGCCAAGTCGGGTCCGCGGAGGCCTACGAGCAGTACTTC. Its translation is CASSQVGSAEAYEQYF.

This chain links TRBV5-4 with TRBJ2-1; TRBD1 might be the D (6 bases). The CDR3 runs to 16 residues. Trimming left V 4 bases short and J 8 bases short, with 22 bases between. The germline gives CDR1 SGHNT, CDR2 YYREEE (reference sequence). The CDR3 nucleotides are TGTGCCAGCAGCACCACAGGGTACAAAGGCTATTATGAGCAGTTCTTC. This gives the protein CASSTTGYKGYYEQFF.

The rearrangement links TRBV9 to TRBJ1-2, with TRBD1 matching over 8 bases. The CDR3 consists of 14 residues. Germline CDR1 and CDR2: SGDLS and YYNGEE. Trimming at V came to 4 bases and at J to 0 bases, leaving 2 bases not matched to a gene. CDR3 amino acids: CASSLQGANYGYTF. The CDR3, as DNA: TGTGCCAGCAGCCTACAGGGGGCTAACTATGGCTACACCTTC. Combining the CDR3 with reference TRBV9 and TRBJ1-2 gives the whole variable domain DSGVTQTPKHLITATGQRVTLRCSPRSGDLSVYWYQQSLDQGLQFLIQYYNGEERAKGNILERFSAQQFPDLHSELNLSSLELGDSALYFCASSLQGANYGYTFGSGTRLTVV.

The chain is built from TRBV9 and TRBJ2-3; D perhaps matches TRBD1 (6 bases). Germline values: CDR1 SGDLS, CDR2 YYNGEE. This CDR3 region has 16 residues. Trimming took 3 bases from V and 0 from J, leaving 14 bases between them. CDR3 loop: CASSDNRATSTDTQYF. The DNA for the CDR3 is TGTGCCAGCAGCGACAACAGGGCTACTAGCACAGATACGCAGTATTTT.

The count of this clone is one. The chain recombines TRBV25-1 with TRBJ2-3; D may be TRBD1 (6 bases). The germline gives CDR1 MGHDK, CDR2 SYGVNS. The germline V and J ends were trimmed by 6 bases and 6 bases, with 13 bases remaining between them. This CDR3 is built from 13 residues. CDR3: CASRDSQGDTQYF. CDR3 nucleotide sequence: TGTGCCAGCAGGGACAGTCAAGGCGATACGCAGTATTTT.

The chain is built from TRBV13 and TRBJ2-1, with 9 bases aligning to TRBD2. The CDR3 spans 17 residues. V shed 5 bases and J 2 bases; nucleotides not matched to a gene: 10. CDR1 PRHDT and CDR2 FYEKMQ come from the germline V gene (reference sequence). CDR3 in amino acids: CASSNGISGSTYNEQFF. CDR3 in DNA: TGTGCCAGCAGCAACGGAATTAGCGGGAGTACCTACAATGAGCAGTTCTTC.